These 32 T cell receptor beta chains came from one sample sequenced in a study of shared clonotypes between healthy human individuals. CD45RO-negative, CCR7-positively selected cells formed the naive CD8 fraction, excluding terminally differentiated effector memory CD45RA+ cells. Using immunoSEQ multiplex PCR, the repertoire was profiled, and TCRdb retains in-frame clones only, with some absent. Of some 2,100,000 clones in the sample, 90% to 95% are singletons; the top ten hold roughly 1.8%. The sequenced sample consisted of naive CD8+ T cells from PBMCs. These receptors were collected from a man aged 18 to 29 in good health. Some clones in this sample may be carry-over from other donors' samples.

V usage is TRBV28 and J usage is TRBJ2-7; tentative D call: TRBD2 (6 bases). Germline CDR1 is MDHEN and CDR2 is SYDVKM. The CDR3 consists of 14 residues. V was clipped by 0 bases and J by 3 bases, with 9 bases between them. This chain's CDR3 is CASSLWAGSYEQYF. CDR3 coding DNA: TGTGCCAGCAGTTTATGGGCGGGAAGCTACGAGCAGTACTTC. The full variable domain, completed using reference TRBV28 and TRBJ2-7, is DVKVTQSSRYLVKRTGEKVFLECVQDMDHENMFWYRQDPGLGLRLIYFSYDVKMKEKGDIPEGYSVSREKKERFSLILESASTNQTSMYLCASSLWAGSYEQYFGPGTRLTVT.

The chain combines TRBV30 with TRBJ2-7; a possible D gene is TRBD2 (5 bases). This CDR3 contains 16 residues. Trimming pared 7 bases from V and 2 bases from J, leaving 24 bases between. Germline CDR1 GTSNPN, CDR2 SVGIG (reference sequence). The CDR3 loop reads CASHTTRAPGTYEQYF. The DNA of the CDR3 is TGTGCCTCTCACACAACCCGGGCCCCCGGGACCTACGAGCAGTACTTC.

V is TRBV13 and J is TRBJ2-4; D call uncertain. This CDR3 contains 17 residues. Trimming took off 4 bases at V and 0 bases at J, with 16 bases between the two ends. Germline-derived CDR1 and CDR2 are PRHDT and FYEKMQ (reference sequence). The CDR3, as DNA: TGTGCCAGCAGCTCCTCCCGTATTCGTCTAGCCAAAAACATTCAGTACTTC. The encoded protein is CASSSSRIRLAKNIQYF.

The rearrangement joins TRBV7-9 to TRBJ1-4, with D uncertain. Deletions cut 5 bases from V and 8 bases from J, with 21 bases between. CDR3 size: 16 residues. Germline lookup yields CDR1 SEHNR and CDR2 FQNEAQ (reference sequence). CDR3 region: CASSMMRQGRREKLFF. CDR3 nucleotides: TGTGCCAGCAGCATGATGAGACAAGGGAGGAGAGAAAAACTGTTTTTT.

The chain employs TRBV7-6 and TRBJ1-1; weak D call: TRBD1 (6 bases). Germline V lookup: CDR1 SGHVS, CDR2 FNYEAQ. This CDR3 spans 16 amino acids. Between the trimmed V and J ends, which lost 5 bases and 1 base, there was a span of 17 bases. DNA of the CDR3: TGTGCCAGCAGCCCAGGACAGTTTGGCCGGAACACTGAAGCTTTCTTT. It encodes CASSPGQFGRNTEAFF.

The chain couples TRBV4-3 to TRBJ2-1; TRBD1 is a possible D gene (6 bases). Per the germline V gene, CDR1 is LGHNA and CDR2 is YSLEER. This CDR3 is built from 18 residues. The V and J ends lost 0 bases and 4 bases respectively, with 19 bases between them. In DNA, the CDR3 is TGCGCCAGCAGCCAAGAGATCCACAGGGTACTAAAGTACAATGAGCAGTTCTTC. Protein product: CASSQEIHRVLKYNEQFF.

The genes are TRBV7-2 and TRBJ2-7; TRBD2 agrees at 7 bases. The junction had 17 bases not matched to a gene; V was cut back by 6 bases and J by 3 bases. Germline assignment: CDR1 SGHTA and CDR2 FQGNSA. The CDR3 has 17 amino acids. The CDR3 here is CASRYPSGGRSHYEQYF. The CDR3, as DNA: TGTGCCAGCAGATACCCATCAGGCGGGAGAAGTCACTACGAGCAGTACTTC.

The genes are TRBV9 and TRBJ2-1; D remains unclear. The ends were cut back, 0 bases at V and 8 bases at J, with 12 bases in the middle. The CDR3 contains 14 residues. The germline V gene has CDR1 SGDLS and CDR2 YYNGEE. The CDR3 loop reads CASSVEDLGYEQFF. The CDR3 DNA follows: TGTGCCAGCAGCGTAGAAGATCTAGGCTATGAGCAGTTCTTC.

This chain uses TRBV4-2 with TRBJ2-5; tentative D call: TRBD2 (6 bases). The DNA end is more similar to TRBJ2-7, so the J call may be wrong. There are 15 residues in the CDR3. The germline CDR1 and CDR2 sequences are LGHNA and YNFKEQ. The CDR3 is CASSQALAITYEQYF. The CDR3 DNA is TGTGCCAGCAGCCAAGCTCTAGCGATAACCTACGAGCAGTACTTC.

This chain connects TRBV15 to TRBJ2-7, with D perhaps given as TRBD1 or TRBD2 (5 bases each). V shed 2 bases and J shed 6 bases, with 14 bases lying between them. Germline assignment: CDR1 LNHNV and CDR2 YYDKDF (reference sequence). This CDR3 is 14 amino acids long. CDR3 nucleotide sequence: TGTGCCACCAGCAGATCCAGACGAGGGGCCGAGCAGTACTTC. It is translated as CATSRSRRGAEQYF.

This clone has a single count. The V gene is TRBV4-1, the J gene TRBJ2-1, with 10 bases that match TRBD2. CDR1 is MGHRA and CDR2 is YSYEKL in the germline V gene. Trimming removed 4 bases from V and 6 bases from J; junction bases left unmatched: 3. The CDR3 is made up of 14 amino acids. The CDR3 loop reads CASSPGLAANEQFF. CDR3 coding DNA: TGCGCCAGCAGCCCCGGACTAGCGGCCAATGAGCAGTTCTTC.

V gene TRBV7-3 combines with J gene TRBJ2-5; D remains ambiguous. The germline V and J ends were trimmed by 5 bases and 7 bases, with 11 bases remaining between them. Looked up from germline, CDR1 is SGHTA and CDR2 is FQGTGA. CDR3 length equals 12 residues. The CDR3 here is CASSTPFGTQYF. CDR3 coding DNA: TGTGCCAGCAGCACCCCCTTTGGGACCCAGTACTTC.

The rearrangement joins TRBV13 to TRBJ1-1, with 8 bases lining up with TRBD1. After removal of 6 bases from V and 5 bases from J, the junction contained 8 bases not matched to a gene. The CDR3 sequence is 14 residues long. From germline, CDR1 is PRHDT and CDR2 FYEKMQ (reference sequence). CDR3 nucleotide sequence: TGTGCCAGCAGATTCCTCAGGGGGCGTACTGAAGCTTTCTTT. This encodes CASRFLRGRTEAFF.

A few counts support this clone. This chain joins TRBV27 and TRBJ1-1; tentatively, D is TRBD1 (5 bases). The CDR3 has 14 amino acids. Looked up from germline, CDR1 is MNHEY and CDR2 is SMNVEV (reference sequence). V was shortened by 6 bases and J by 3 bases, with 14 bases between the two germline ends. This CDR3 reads CASSVIRGYTEAFF. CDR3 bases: TGTGCCAGCAGCGTCATCCGGGGGTACACTGAAGCTTTCTTT.

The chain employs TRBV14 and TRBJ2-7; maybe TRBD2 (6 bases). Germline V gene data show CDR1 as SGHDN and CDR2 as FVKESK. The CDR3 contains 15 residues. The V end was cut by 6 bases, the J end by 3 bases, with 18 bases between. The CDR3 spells CASRPTRGAGYEQYF. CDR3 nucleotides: TGTGCCAGCAGGCCAACTCGCGGGGCGGGCTACGAGCAGTACTTC.

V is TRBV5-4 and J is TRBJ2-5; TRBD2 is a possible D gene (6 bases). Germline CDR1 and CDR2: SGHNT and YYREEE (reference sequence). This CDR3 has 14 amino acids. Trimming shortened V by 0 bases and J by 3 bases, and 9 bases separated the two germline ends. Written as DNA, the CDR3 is TGTGCCAGCAGCTTGGTTGCGGGGAAAGAGACCCAGTACTTC. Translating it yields CASSLVAGKETQYF. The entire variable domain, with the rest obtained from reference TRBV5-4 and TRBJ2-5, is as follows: ETGVTQSPTHLIKTRGQQVTLRCSSQSGHNTVSWYQQALGQGPQFIFQYYREEENGRGNFPPRFSGLQFPNYSSELNVNALELDDSALYLCASSLVAGKETQYFGPGTRLLVL.

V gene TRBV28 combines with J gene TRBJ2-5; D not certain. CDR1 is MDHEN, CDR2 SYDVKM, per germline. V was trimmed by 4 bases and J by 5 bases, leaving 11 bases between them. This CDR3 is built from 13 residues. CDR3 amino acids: CASSSNLGETQYF. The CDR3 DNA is TGTGCCAGCAGTTCGAACCTTGGGGAGACCCAGTACTTC.

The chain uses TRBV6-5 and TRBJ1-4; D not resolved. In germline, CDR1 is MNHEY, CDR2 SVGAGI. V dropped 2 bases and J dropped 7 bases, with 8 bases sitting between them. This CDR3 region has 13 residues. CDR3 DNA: TGTGCCAGCAGTTACGGCGGCGGTGAAAAACTGTTTTTT. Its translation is CASSYGGGEKLFF.

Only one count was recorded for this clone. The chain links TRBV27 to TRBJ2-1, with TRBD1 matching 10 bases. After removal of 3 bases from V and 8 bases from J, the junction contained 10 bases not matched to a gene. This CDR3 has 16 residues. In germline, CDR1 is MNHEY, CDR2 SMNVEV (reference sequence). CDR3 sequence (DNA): TGTGCCAGCAGTTTCATCGGGACAGGGGTCCTCGATGAGCAGTTCTTC. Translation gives CASSFIGTGVLDEQFF.

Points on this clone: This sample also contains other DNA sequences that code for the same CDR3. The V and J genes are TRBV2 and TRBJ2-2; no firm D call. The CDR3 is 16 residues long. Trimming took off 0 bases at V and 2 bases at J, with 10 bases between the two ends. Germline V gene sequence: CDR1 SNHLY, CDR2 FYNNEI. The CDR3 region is CASSEARTLNTGELFF. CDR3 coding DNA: TGTGCCAGCAGTGAAGCTCGCACCCTTAACACCGGGGAGCTGTTTTTT.

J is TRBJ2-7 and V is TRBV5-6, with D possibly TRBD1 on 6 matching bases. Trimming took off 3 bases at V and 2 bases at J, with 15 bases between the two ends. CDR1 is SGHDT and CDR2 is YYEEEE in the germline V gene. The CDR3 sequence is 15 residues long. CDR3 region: CASSSHRDMAYEQYF. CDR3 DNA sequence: TGTGCCAGCAGCTCACACCGGGACATGGCCTACGAGCAGTACTTC.

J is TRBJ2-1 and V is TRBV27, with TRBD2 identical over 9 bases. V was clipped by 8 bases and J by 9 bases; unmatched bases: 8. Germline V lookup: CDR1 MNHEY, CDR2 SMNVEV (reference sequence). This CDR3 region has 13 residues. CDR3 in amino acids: CASAGGGFGEQFF. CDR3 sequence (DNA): TGTGCCAGCGCGGGGGGGGGTTTCGGTGAGCAGTTCTTC.

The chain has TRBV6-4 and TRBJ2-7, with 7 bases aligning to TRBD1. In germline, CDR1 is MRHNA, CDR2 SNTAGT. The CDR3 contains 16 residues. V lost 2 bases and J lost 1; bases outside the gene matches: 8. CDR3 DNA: TGTGCCAGCAGTGACGGAAGAAGGGACAGATCCTACGAGCAGTACTTC. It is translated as CASSDGRRDRSYEQYF.

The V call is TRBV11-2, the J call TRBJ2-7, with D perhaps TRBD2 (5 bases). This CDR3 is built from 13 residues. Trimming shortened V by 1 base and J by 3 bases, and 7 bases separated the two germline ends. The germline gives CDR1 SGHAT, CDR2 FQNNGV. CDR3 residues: CASSLVGDYEQYF. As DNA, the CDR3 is TGTGCCAGCAGCTTAGTGGGAGACTACGAGCAGTACTTC.

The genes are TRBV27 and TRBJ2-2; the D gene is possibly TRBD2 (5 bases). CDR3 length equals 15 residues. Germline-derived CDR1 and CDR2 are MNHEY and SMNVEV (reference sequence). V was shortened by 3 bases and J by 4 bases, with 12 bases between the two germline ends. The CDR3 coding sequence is TGTGCCAGCAGTTTTGGTAGCGTAATCACCGGGGAGCTGTTTTTT. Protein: CASSFGSVITGELFF.

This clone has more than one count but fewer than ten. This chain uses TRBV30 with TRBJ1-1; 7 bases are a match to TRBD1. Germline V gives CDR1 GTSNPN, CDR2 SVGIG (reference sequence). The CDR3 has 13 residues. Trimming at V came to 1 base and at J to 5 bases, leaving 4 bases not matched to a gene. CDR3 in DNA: TGTGCCTGGAGTGACGACAGGGATACTGAAGCTTTCTTT. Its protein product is CAWSDDRDTEAFF.

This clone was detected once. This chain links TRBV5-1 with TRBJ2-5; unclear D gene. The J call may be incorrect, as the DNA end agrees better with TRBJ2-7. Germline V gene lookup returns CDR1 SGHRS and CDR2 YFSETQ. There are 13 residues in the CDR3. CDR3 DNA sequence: TGCGCCAGCAGCTTGGCGAGCTCCTACGAGCAGTACTTC. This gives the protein CASSLASSYEQYF.

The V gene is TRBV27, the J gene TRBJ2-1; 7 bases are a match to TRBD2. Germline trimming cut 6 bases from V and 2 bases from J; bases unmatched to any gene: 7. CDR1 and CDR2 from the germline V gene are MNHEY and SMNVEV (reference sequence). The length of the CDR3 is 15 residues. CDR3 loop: CASRTGTTAYNEQFF. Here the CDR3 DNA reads TGTGCCAGCAGAACCGGGACTACGGCCTACAATGAGCAGTTCTTC.

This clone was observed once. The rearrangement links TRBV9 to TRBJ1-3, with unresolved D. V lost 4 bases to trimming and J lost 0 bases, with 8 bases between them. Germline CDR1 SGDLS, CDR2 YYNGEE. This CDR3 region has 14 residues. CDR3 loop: CASSPGFSGNTIYF. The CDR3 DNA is TGTGCCAGCAGCCCCGGGTTCTCTGGAAACACCATATATTTT.

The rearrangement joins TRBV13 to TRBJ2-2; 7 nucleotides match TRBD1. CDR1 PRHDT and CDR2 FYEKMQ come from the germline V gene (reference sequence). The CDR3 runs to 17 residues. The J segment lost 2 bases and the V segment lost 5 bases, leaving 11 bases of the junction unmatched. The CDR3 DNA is TGTGCCAGCAGCCCGGGGCCCGGGACAGATAACACCGGGGAGCTGTTTTTT. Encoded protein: CASSPGPGTDNTGELFF.

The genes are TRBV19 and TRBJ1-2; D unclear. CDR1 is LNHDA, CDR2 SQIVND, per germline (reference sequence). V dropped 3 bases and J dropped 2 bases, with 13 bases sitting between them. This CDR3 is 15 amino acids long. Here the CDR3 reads CASSMTGMSNYGYTF. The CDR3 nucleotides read TGTGCCAGTAGTATGACCGGGATGTCAAACTATGGCTACACCTTC.

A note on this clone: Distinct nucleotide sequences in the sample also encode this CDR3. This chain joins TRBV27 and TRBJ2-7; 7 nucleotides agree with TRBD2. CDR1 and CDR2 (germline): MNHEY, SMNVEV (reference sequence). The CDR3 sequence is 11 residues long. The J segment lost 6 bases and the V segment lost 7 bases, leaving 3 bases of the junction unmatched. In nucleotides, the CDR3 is TGTGCCAGCACCGGCGGGGGCGAGCAGTACTTC. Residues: CASTGGGEQYF.